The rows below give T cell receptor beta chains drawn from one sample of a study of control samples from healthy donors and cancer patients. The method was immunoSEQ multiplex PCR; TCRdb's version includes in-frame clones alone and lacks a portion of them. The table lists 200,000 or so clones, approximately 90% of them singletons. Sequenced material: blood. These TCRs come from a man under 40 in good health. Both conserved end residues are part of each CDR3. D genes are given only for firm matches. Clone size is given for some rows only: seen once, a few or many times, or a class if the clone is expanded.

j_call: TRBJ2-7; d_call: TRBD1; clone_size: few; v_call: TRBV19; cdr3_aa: CASTGTERREQYF; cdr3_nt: TGTGCCAGTACCGGGACAGAGCGACGCGAGCAGTACTTC
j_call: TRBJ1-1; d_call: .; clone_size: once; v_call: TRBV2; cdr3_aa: CASSFVRTANTEAFF; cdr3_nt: TGTGCCAGCAGTTTTGTGAGGACAGCCAACACTGAAGCTTTCTTT
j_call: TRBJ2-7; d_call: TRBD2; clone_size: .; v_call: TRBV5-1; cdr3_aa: CASSPGLAGGKYEQYF; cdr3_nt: TGCGCCAGCAGCCCGGGACTAGCGGGGGGGAAATACGAGCAGTACTTC
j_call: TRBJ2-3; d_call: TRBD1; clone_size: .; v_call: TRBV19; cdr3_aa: CASSRQGPARDTQYF; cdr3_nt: TGTGCCAGTAGTAGACAGGGTCCGGCGCGAGATACGCAGTATTTT
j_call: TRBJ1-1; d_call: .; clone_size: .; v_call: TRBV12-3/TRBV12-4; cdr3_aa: CASSQEEYTEAFF; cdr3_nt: TGTGCCAGCAGTCAGGAAGAGTACACTGAAGCTTTCTTT
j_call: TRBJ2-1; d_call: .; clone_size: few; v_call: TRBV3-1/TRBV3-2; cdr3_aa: CASSQDLASNEQFF; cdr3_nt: TGTGCCAGCAGCCAAGATCTGGCTAGCAATGAGCAGTTCTTC
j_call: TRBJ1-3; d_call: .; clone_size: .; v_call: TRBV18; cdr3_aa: CASSPLQGGPGNTIYF; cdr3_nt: TGTGCCAGCTCACCCCTCCAGGGAGGGCCTGGAAACACCATATATTTT
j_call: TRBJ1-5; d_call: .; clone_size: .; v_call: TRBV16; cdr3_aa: CASSPSGYSNQPQHF; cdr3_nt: TGTGCCAGCAGCCCAAGCGGCTATAGCAATCAGCCCCAGCATTTT
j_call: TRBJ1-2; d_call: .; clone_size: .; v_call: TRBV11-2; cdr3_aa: CASSSELGRSLYGYTF; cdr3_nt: TGTGCCAGCAGCTCAGAACTCGGGCGAAGCCTCTATGGCTACACCTTC
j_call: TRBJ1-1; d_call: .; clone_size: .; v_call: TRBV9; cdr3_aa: CASSADGNTEAFF; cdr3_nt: TGTGCCAGCAGCGCTGACGGGAACACTGAAGCTTTCTTT
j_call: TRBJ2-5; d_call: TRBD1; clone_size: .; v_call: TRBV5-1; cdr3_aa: CASRRSTGGETQYF; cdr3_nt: TGCGCCAGCCGAAGATCGACAGGGGGCGAGACCCAGTACTTC
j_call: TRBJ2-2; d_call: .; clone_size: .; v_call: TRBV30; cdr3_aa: CAWSVGGAGELFF; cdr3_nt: TGTGCCTGGAGTGTGGGGGGAGCCGGGGAGCTGTTTTTT
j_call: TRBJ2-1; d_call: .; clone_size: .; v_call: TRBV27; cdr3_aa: CASRPFVTFIEQFF; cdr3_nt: TGTGCCAGCAGACCCTTTGTGACCTTTATAGAGCAGTTCTTC
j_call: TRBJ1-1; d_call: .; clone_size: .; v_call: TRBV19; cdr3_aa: CASSTIRTETAFF; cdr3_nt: TGTGCCAGTAGTACAATAAGGACAGAAACCGCTTTCTTT
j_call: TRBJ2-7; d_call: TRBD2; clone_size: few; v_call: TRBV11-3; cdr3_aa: CASSLYCLSGGFRYEQYF; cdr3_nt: TGTGCCAGCAGCTTATACTGCCTTAGCGGGGGATTTCGTTACGAGCAGTACTTC
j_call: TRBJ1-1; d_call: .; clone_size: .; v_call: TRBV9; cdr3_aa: CASSVWDTNTEAFF; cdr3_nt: TGTGCCAGCAGCGTTTGGGACACGAACACTGAAGCTTTCTTT
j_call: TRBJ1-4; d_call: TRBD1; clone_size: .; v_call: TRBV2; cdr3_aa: CASSVTTGVNEKLFF; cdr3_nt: TGTGCCAGCAGCGTCACCACAGGGGTTAATGAAAAACTGTTTTTT
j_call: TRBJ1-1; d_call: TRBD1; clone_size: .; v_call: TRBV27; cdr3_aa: CASSSYSGTENTEAFF; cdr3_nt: TGTGCCAGCAGTTCCTATTCCGGGACAGAGAACACTGAAGCTTTCTTT
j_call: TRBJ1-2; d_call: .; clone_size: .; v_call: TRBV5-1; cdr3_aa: CASSLVAGPSDGYTF; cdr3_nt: TGCGCCAGCAGCTTGGTCGCAGGGCCTTCCGATGGCTACACCTTC
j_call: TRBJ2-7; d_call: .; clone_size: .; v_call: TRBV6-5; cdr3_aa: CASKDGPLQQYF; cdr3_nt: TGTGCCAGCAAGGACGGGCCCTTGCAGCAGTACTTC
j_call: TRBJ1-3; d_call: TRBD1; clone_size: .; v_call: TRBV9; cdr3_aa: CASSPRQGAGNTIYF; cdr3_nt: TGTGCCAGCAGCCCACGACAGGGGGCTGGAAACACCATATATTTT
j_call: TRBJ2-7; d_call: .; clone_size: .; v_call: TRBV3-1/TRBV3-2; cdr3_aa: CASSSQGEQYF; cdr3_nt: TGTGCCAGCAGCTCCCAAGGCGAGCAGTACTTC
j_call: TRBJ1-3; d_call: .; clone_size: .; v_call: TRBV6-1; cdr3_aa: CASSEYGAAKNTIYF; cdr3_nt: TGTGCCAGCAGTGAATATGGGGCGGCAAAAAACACCATATATTTT
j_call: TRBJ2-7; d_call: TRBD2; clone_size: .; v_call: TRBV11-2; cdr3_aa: CASGRGGSYEQYF; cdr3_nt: TGTGCCAGTGGGCGGGGGGGGAGCTACGAGCAGTACTTC
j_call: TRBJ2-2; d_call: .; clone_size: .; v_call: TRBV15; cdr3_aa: CATRGITANTGELFF; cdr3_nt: TGTGCCACCAGAGGAATCACCGCGAACACCGGGGAGCTGTTTTTT
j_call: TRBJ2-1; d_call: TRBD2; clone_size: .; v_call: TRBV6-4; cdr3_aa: CASSASRGGAGGEQFF; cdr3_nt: TGTGCCAGCAGTGCGTCCCGCGGGGGAGCCGGGGGGGAGCAGTTCTTC
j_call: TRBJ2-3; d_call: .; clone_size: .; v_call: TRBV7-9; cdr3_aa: CASSDTDTQYF; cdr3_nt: TGTGCCAGCAGCGACACAGATACGCAGTATTTT
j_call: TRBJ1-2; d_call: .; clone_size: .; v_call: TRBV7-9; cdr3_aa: CASSPRQPYGYTF; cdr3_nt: TGTGCCAGCAGCCCACGACAGCCCTATGGCTACACCTTC
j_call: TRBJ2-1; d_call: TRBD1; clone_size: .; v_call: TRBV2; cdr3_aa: CASKHRGQGVDNEQFF; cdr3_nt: TGTGCCAGCAAGCACCGGGGACAGGGTGTGGACAATGAGCAGTTCTTC
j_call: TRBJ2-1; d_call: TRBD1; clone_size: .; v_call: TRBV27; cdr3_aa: CASRLKVSGGLFSNEQFF; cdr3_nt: TGTGCCAGCAGACTAAAAGTTTCAGGGGGCCTATTTTCCAATGAGCAGTTCTTC
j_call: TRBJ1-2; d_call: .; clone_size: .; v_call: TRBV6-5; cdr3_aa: CASSPYIGGYTF; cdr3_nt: TGTGCCAGCAGTCCTTACATCGGTGGCTACACCTTC
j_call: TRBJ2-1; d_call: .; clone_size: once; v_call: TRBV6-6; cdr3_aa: CASSPRGYRNEQFF; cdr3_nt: TGTGCCAGCAGTCCAAGGGGCTACCGCAATGAGCAGTTCTTC
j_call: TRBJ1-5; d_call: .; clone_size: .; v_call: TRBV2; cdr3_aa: CASSDGRVRDQPQHF; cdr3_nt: TGTGCCAGCAGTGATGGGAGGGTTCGAGATCAGCCCCAGCATTTT
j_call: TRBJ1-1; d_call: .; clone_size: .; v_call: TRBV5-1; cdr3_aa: CASSLESQGVRAFF; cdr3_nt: TGCGCCAGCAGCTTGGAAAGCCAGGGCGTTCGAGCTTTCTTT
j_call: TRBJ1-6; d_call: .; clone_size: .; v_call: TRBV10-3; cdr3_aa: CAITELGNSPLHF; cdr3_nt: TGTGCCATCACTGAGTTGGGGAATTCACCCCTCCACTTT
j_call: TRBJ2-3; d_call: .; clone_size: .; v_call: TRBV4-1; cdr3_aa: CASSPIGPTDTQYF; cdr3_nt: TGCGCCAGCAGCCCCATAGGGCCGACAGATACGCAGTATTTT
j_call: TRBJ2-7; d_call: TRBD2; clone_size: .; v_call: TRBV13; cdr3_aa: CASSLRRTSGVHEQYF; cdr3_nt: TGTGCCAGCAGCTTAAGGAGGACTAGCGGCGTCCACGAGCAGTACTTC
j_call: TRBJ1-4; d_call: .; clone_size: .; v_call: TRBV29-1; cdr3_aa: CSVDDGNLFF; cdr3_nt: TGCAGCGTTGACGATGGAAACCTGTTTTTT
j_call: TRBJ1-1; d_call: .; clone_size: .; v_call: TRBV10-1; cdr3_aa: CASSDGRNTEAFF; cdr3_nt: TGCGCCAGCAGTGACGGGAGGAACACTGAAGCTTTCTTT
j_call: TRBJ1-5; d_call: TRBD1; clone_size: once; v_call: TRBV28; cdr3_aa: CASSPGQGNQPQHF; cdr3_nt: TGTGCCAGCAGTCCGGGACAGGGCAATCAGCCCCAGCATTTT
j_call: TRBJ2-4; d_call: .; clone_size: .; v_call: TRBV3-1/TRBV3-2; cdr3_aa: CASSQGEGARYF; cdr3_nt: TGTGCCAGCAGCCAAGGGGAGGGGGCTCGGTACTTC
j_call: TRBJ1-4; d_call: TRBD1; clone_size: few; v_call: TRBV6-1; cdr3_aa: CASSEKTGTGNEKLFF; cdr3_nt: TGTGCCAGCAGTGAGAAGACCGGGACAGGGAATGAAAAACTGTTTTTT
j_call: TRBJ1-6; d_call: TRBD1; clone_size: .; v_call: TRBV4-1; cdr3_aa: CASSGPGQGNSPLHF; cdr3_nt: TGCGCCAGCAGCGGCCCGGGACAGGGGAATTCACCCCTCCACTTT
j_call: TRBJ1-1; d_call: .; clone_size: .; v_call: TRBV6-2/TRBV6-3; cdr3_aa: CASSYHTDMNTEAFF; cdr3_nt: TGTGCCAGCAGTTACCATACAGACATGAACACTGAAGCTTTCTTT
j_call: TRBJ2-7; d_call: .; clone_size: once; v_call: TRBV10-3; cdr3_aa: CAISDPGPPSYEQYF; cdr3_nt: TGTGCCATCAGTGATCCGGGACCGCCATCCTACGAGCAGTACTTC
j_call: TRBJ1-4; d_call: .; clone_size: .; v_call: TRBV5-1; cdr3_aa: CASSKEWAANEKLFF; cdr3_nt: TGCGCCAGCAGTAAGGAATGGGCAGCCAATGAAAAACTGTTTTTT
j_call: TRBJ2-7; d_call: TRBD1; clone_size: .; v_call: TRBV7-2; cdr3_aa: CASSLGQGAPYEQYF; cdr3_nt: TGTGCCAGCAGCTTAGGACAGGGGGCACCCTACGAGCAGTACTTC
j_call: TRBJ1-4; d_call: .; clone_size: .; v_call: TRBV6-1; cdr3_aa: CASSEPQGVNEKLFF; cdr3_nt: TGTGCCAGCAGTGAGCCGCAGGGAGTTAATGAAAAACTGTTTTTT
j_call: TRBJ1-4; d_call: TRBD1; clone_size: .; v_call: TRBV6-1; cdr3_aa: CASSLRTGKLFF; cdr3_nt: TGTGCCAGCAGCCTCAGGACAGGAAAACTGTTTTTT
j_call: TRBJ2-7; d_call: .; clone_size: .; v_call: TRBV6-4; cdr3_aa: CASSDTTSKRGLYF; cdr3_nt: TGTGCCAGCAGTGATACGACTTCCAAACGGGGTCTGTACTTC
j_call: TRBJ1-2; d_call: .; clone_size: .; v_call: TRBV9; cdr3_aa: CASSVDLSIYGYTF; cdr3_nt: TGTGCCAGCAGCGTAGACCTCTCCATATATGGCTACACCTTC